The 22 T cell receptor beta chains given below trace back to one sample, sequenced in a study of CD8 T cells in ankylosing spondylitis. MiXCR, applied by TCRdb to the 5' RACE reads, yields one record per CDR3 protein. The repertoire holds a few hundred thousand distinct CDR3 sequences, with 20% to 25% as singletons. The sequenced sample consisted of blood, either unsorted or a sorted T cell fraction (not recorded which). The receptors were sampled from a male donor with ankylosing spondylitis or in good health (not recorded which).

V gene TRBV18 combines with J gene TRBJ2-2, with D unclear. The CDR3 consists of 14 residues. Per germline, CDR1 KGHSH and CDR2 LQKENI. V lost 2 bases and J lost 4, with 8 bases in between. CDR3 sequence (DNA): TGTGCCAGCTCACCAAGACCGGGCACCGGGGAGCTGTTTTTT. Protein: CASSPRPGTGELFF.

This clonotype was recorded many times. The rearrangement joins TRBV11-2 to TRBJ2-1; 8 nucleotides line up with TRBD2. V trimming: 1 base; J trimming: 5 bases; junction bases outside the gene matches: 1. The CDR3 consists of 14 residues. From germline, CDR1 is SGHAT and CDR2 FQNNGV. The DNA for the CDR3 is TGTGCCAGCAGCTTAGCCGGGGGGGACAATGAGCAGTTCTTC. This codes for CASSLAGGDNEQFF. The complete variable domain, with remaining parts taken from reference TRBV11-2 and TRBJ2-1, reads EAGVAQSPRYKIIEKRQSVAFWCNPISGHATLYWYQQILGQGPKLLIQFQNNGVVDDSQLPKDRFSAERLKGVDSTLKIQPAKLEDSAVYLCASSLAGGDNEQFFGPGTRLTVL.

This clonotype was detected only a few times. The chain employs TRBV24-1 and TRBJ2-3; D remains ambiguous. Germline V CDR1 and CDR2: KGHDR, SFDVKD. The CDR3 covers 14 residues. The germline V and J ends were trimmed by 4 bases and 6 bases, with 13 bases remaining between them. The CDR3 sequence is CATSEYHWADTQYF. CDR3 nucleotides: TGTGCCACCAGTGAGTATCACTGGGCGGATACGCAGTATTTT.

The chain carries TRBV7-9 and TRBJ1-1; unclear D gene. Germline loops: CDR1 SEHNR, CDR2 FQNEAQ (reference sequence). This CDR3 is 14 amino acids long. The V end lost 0 bases, the J end lost 1 base, and 6 bases lay between the germline ends. This chain's CDR3 is CASSLAWENTEAFF. CDR3 DNA sequence: TGTGCCAGCAGCTTAGCTTGGGAGAACACTGAAGCTTTCTTT.

The chain is built from TRBV7-9 and TRBJ1-2; tentative D call: TRBD1 (5 bases). The ends were cut back, 1 base at V and 0 bases at J, with 9 bases in the middle. This CDR3 has 15 amino acids. The germline CDR1 and CDR2 sequences are SEHNR and FQNEAQ (reference sequence). In DNA form, the CDR3 reads TGTGCCAGCAGCTTAGGGGACGGCCCTAACTATGGCTACACCTTC. Protein product: CASSLGDGPNYGYTF.

This clonotype turned up a few times. V is TRBV12-3 or TRBV12-4 and J is TRBJ2-7; 9 nucleotides match TRBD1. The CDR3 spans 16 residues. Trimming removed 3 bases from V and 0 bases from J; junction bases left unmatched: 6. CDR3 in amino acids: CASSFSVGQGSYEQYF. As DNA, the CDR3 is TGTGCCAGCAGTTTTAGCGTGGGACAGGGCTCCTACGAGCAGTACTTC.

The rearrangement uses TRBV6-1 and TRBJ1-5; D might be TRBD1 (5 bases). Trimming left V 4 bases short and J 3 bases short, with 16 bases between. The CDR3 covers 16 residues. CDR1 and CDR2 from the germline V gene are MNHNS and SASEGT. The CDR3 sequence: CASSAPRGKTNQPQHF. Here the CDR3 DNA reads TGTGCCAGCAGTGCACCCCGGGGGAAGACCAATCAGCCCCAGCATTTT.

The V call is TRBV27, the J call TRBJ2-7, with 7 bases identical to TRBD1. CDR1 and CDR2 (germline): MNHEY, SMNVEV (reference sequence). There are 15 residues in the CDR3. Losses at the gene ends were 5 bases for V and 1 base for J; bases not matched to a gene: 8. The CDR3 nucleotides are TGTGCCAGCAGTCCGACAGGGCAGCTATCCTACGAGCAGTACTTC. It translates to CASSPTGQLSYEQYF.

The J gene is TRBJ2-1, the V gene TRBV4-1; D tentatively reads TRBD1 or TRBD2 (5 bases each). V lost 4 bases and J 6 bases, leaving 10 bases between the germline ends. The CDR3 is 13 residues long. CDR1 MGHRA and CDR2 YSYEKL come from the germline V gene. The CDR3 bases are TGCGCCAGCAGCCGAGGGACGGTCAATGAGCAGTTCTTC. As protein: CASSRGTVNEQFF.

This clonotype has just a few counts. The chain combines TRBV20-1 with TRBJ2-3; TRBD1 aligns across 8 bases. This CDR3 is 14 amino acids long. Germline V gene lookup returns CDR1 DFQATT and CDR2 SNEGSKA (reference sequence). Trimming at V came to 6 bases and at J to 6 bases, leaving 11 bases not matched to a gene. The chain's CDR3 is CSASRDRNVDTQYF. Here the CDR3 DNA reads TGCAGTGCAAGCCGGGACAGGAATGTGGATACGCAGTATTTT.

The table lists this clonotype with a few counts. The CDR3 is CASSLGGTNEQFF. The CDR3 DNA sequence: TGTGCCAGCAGCTTAGGGGGGACTAATGAGCAGTTCTTC. The V and J genes are TRBV7-9 and TRBJ2-1; D perhaps matches TRBD2 (6 bases). V was pared by 1 base and J by 7 bases, with 8 bases between. CDR3 size: 13 residues. The germline gives CDR1 SEHNR, CDR2 FQNEAQ (reference sequence).

This clonotype was detected many times. V and J are TRBV12-3 or TRBV12-4 and TRBJ1-5; 7 bases align to TRBD1. The CDR3 contains 13 residues. After removal of 9 bases from V and 7 bases from J, the junction contained 9 bases not matched to a gene. This CDR3 is CASSSGGWQPQHF. The CDR3 DNA reads TGTGCCAGTTCCTCAGGGGGTTGGCAGCCCCAGCATTTT.

This clonotype was counted between two and nine times. The genes are TRBV15 and TRBJ2-5, with D possibly matching TRBD2 (5 bases). Trimming removed 6 bases at V and 6 bases at J, with 11 bases between. CDR1 is LNHNV, CDR2 YYDKDF, per germline (reference sequence). The CDR3 runs 12 residues. This chain's CDR3 is CATRGGPKTQYF. As DNA, the CDR3 is TGTGCCACCAGAGGCGGGCCAAAGACCCAGTACTTC.

The chain combines TRBV12-3 or TRBV12-4 with TRBJ2-3; TRBD1 aligns across 8 bases. The trim removed 10 bases at V and 4 bases at J, leaving 13 bases unmatched. The CDR3 is 15 residues long. The CDR3 reads CAISNPRGRSDTQYF. The CDR3 nucleotides read TGTGCCATCTCAAACCCCAGGGGGCGGTCAGATACGCAGTATTTT.

V and J are TRBV4-2 and TRBJ2-3; D tentatively fits TRBD1 or TRBD2 (5 bases each). Trimming shortened V by 0 bases and J by 6 bases, and 16 bases separated the two germline ends. There are 16 residues in the CDR3. Germline V gives CDR1 LGHNA, CDR2 YNFKEQ. CDR3 DNA: TGTGCCAGCAGCCAAGAGGTGACAGACTATGGCGATACGCAGTATTTT. Translation gives CASSQEVTDYGDTQYF.

The J gene is TRBJ2-3, the V gene TRBV20-1, with TRBD2 matching 8 bases. V was pared by 6 bases and J by 0 bases, with 11 bases of the junction left unmatched. CDR1 is DFQATT and CDR2 is SNEGSKA in the germline V gene (reference sequence). The CDR3 extends over 16 amino acids. The CDR3 is CSAMPGLEGSTDTQYF. CDR3 sequence (DNA): TGCAGTGCGATGCCGGGACTAGAGGGTAGCACAGATACGCAGTATTTT.

The V and J genes are TRBV5-5 and TRBJ2-3; TRBD1 is a possible D gene (6 bases). The CDR3 sequence is 16 residues long. V was clipped by 4 bases and J by 0 bases, with 15 bases between them. Germline V lookup: CDR1 SGHKS, CDR2 YYEKEE (reference sequence). The CDR3 is CASSRMTGTSTDTQYF. The DNA of the CDR3 is TGTGCCAGCAGCCGTATGACAGGAACTAGCACAGATACGCAGTATTTT.

V and J are TRBV2 and TRBJ2-7; tentatively, D is TRBD2 (5 bases). Germline CDR1 and CDR2: SNHLY and FYNNEI. With 6 bases removed from V and 0 bases from J, the gap between germline ends came to 15 bases. This CDR3 comprises 15 residues. CDR3 nucleotides: TGTGCCAGCAGCGAGGGATGGGGAACCTCCTACGAGCAGTACTTC. This translates into CASSEGWGTSYEQYF.

J is TRBJ2-2 and V is TRBV5-1, with a weak D call TRBD2 (5 bases). CDR1 and CDR2 from the germline V gene are SGHRS and YFSETQ. This CDR3 is built from 15 residues. Trimming took off 2 bases at V and 3 bases at J, with 11 bases between the two ends. CDR3 loop: CASSFGLGDTGELFF. CDR3 nucleotide sequence: TGCGCCAGCAGCTTCGGGCTGGGAGACACCGGGGAGCTGTTTTTT.

The chain is built from TRBV7-9 and TRBJ2-7; D is uncertain. Trimming stripped 2 bases from V and 7 bases from J, with 9 bases between. The CDR3 has 12 residues. The germline gives CDR1 SEHNR, CDR2 FQNEAQ (reference sequence). In DNA form, the CDR3 reads TGTGCCAGCAGCTTATCCCCCTTGGAGCAGTACTTC. The encoded protein is CASSLSPLEQYF.

This clonotype has just a few counts. This chain connects TRBV27 to TRBJ1-6; tentative D call: TRBD1 (6 bases). The CDR3 runs 15 residues. Germline V gives CDR1 MNHEY, CDR2 SMNVEV (reference sequence). V gave up 0 bases and J gave up 8 bases, with 11 bases separating them. The CDR3 here is CASSLSTGADSPLHF. In nucleotides, the CDR3 is TGTGCCAGCAGTTTATCCACGGGGGCGGATTCACCCCTCCACTTT.

This chain joins TRBV20-1 and TRBJ2-1, with 12 positions matching TRBD2. V trimming: 2 bases; J trimming: 4 bases; junction bases outside the gene matches: 3. Per germline, CDR1 DFQATT and CDR2 SNEGSKA (reference sequence). This CDR3 contains 15 residues. For the CDR3, the DNA is TGCAGTGCTAGATCTAGCGGGGGGGTTTACAATGAGCAGTTCTTC. Its protein product is CSARSSGGVYNEQFF.